This TCR beta chain was profiled in a study of blood T cell repertoires in COVID-19. Whole-study context: The United States, Italy and Spain were the sources of the acute and convalescent COVID-19 samples. T cells, B-cell-depleted T cells, or PBMCs supplied cDNA or gDNA.

CDR1 and CDR2 from the germline V gene are SGHRS and YFSETQ. V lost 7 bases to trimming and J lost 5 bases; unmatched junction nucleotides: 8. The CDR3 has 14 residues. Generated by immunoSEQ multiplex PCR, the TCRdb table keeps only in-frame clones and is missing some. Of under 55,000 clones listed, 86% are singletons. The chain employs TRBV5-1 and TRBJ2-1, with TRBD1 matching 8 bases. Material for sequencing was peripheral blood. The receptor's source is a human donor in a cohort sampled during active COVID-19. This chain's CDR3 is CASQGAWRDNEQFF. For the CDR3, the DNA is TGCGCCAGCCAGGGGGCTTGGCGGGACAATGAGCAGTTCTTC.